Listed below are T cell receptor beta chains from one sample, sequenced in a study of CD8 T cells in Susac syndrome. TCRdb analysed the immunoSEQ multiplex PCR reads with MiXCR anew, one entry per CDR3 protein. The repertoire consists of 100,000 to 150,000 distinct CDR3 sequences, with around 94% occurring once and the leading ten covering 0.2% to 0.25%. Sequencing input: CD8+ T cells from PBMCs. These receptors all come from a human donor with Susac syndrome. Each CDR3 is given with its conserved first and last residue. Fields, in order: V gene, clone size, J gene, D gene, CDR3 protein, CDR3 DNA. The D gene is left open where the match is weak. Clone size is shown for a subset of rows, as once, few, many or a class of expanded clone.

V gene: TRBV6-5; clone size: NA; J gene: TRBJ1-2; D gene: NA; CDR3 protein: CASSSIENGYTF; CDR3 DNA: TGTGCCAGCAGTTCGATCGAAAATGGCTACACCTTC
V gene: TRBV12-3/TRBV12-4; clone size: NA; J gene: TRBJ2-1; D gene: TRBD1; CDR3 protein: CASSQTGQGRSEQFF; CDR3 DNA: TGTGCCAGCAGTCAAACGGGACAGGGGAGAAGTGAGCAGTTCTTC
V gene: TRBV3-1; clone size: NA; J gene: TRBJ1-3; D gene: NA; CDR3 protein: CASSPMTPSTIYF; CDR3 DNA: TGTGCCAGCAGCCCGATGACTCCGAGCACCATATATTTT
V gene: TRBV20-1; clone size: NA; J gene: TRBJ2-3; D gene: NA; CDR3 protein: CSAGTKPDTQYF; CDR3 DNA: TGCAGTGCTGGGACCAAGCCAGATACGCAGTATTTT
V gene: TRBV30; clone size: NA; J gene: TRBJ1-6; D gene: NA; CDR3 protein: CAWSVAASLSSYNSPLHF; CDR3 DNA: TGTGCCTGGAGTGTCGCGGCCAGCCTCAGCTCCTATAATTCACCCCTCCACTTT
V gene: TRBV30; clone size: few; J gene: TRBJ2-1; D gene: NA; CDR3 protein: CAWSVGAPGSSYNEQFF; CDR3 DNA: TGTGCCTGGAGTGTAGGGGCCCCTGGATCTTCCTACAATGAGCAGTTCTTC
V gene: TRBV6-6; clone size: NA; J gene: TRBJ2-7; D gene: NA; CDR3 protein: CASSLLSRQQVHEQYF; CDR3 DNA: TGTGCCAGCAGTTTACTTTCGCGGCAGCAGGTCCACGAGCAGTACTTC
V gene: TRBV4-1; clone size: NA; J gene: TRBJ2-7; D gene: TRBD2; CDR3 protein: CASSQSDGRGSSYEQYF; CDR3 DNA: TGCGCCAGCAGCCAAAGCGACGGGAGGGGGAGCTCCTACGAGCAGTACTTC
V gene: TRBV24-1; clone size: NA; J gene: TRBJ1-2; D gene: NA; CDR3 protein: CATSDLRKFRENYGYTF; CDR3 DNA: TGTGCCACCAGTGATTTGCGGAAATTCCGGGAAAACTATGGCTACACCTTC
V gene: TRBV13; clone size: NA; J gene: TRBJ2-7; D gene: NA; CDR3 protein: CASSLEGGDSNEQYF; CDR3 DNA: TGTGCCAGCAGCTTAGAGGGCGGAGACAGCAACGAGCAGTACTTC
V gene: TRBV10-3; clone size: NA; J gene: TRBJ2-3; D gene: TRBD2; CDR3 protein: CAISEGGPAGGTDTQYF; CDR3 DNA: TGTGCCATCAGTGAAGGAGGGCCAGCGGGGGGCACAGATACGCAGTATTTT
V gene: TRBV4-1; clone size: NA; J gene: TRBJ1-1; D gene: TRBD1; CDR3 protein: CASSPGQGEAFF; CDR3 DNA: TGCGCCAGCAGCCCGGGACAGGGTGAAGCTTTCTTT
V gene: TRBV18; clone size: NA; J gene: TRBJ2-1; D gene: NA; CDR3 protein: CASSPQGGEQFF; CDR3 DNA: TGTGCCAGCTCACCCCAGGGAGGTGAGCAGTTCTTC
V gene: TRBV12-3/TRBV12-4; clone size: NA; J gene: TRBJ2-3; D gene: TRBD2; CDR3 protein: CASSAPTSGRAYGDTQYF; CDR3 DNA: TGTGCCAGCAGTGCACCGACTAGCGGGAGGGCCTACGGAGATACGCAGTATTTT
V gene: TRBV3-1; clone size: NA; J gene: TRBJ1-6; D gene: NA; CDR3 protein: CASSQDWDNSPLHF; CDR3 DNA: TGTGCCAGCAGCCAAGACTGGGATAATTCACCCCTCCACTTT
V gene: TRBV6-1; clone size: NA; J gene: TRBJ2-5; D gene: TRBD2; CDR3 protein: CASNPGLAAGRGETQYF; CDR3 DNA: TGTGCCAGCAACCCGGGACTAGCGGCAGGGAGGGGAGAGACCCAGTACTTC
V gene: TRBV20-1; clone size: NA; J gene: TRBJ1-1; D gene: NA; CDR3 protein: CSATIRKNTEAFF; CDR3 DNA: TGCAGTGCTACGATTCGTAAGAACACTGAAGCTTTCTTT
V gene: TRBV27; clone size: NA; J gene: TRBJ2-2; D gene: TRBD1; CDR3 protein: CASTLDRDSDTGELFF; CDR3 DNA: TGTGCCAGCACTCTTGACCGGGACAGTGACACCGGGGAGCTGTTTTTT